Following are 20 T cell receptor beta chains from one sample sequenced in a study of blood T cells in healthy people across ages (dated by TCRdb to 2014 to 2015). Libraries came from 5' RACE. This sample was sequenced with an Illumina HiSeq 2500. The second PCR ran for about 6 to 12 cycles and used a J-beta primer mix along with a sample-barcoded 5' primer. In-frame beta chains were kept once TCRdb had trimmed the public reads at Q25 with fastp and called clones with MiXCR. When rows share a CDR3 protein, they turn into one entry using the most common DNA and genes. Across this sample there are 550,000 to 700,000 distinct CDR3 sequences, with 25% to 30% seen only once. The ten largest clones add up to less than 20% of the sample. The sample consisted of blood. The receptor set was obtained from a woman between 65 and 79 years old in good health.

This clonotype was seen only a few times. The chain recombines TRBV29-1 with TRBJ1-4, with 8 bases that match TRBD1. The CDR3 has 15 amino acids. The germline CDR1 and CDR2 sequences are SQVTM and ANQGSEA. Unmatched junction bases numbered 10, after V lost 6 bases and J lost 4 bases. The CDR3 DNA is TGCAGCGTGCTCATTCCGGGACAGGTTAATGAAAAACTGTTTTTT. Amino acids: CSVLIPGQVNEKLFF.

For the CDR3, the DNA is TGTGCCACCAGCAGAAAAACTGGCTCCTACAATGAGCAGTTCTTC. Translating it yields CATSRKTGSYNEQFF. This chain joins TRBV15 and TRBJ2-1; the D is unclear. Germline CDR1 LNHNV, CDR2 YYDKDF (reference sequence). Between the trimmed V and J ends, which lost 2 bases and 0 bases, there was a span of 8 bases. This CDR3 has 15 residues.

A single count supports this clonotype. At one boundary the junction diverges from the germline segment, which might be a read error. The chain joins TRBV11-2 to TRBJ2-5; 7 nucleotides match TRBD2. Germline CDR1 reads SGHAT; CDR2 reads FQNNGV. The CDR3 spans 11 residues. The CDR3 spells CASSSGGTRYF. The CDR3 nucleotides are TGTGCCAGCAGTTCCGGGGGGACCCGGTACTTC.

This clonotype was recorded a few times. V is TRBV7-2 and J is TRBJ2-1; the D gene is possibly TRBD1 (6 bases). V was clipped by 5 bases and J by 6 bases, with 26 bases between them. The CDR3 spans 18 residues. Germline V gene sequence: CDR1 SGHTA, CDR2 FQGNSA. CDR3 loop: CASSPGMGARGGSNEQFF. In DNA, the CDR3 is TGTGCCAGCAGCCCGGGCATGGGGGCCCGAGGGGGATCCAATGAGCAGTTCTTC.

V and J are TRBV6-5 and TRBJ1-2; TRBD1 is a possible D gene (6 bases). This CDR3 is built from 12 residues. Germline-derived CDR1 and CDR2 are MNHEY and SVGAGI. V was clipped by 5 bases and J by 8 bases, with 12 bases between them. Here the CDR3 reads CASSESTGGYTF. In DNA form, the CDR3 reads TGTGCCAGCAGTGAATCGACAGGCGGCTACACCTTC.

This clonotype was found many times. The chain uses TRBV9 and TRBJ2-5, with 9 bases identical to TRBD1. In germline, CDR1 is SGDLS, CDR2 YYNGEE. The V segment lost 1 base and the J segment 3 bases; nucleotides outside the gene matches: 4. The CDR3 runs 15 residues. CDR3 region: CASSVNRGQEETQYF. CDR3 in DNA: TGTGCCAGCAGCGTAAACAGGGGGCAGGAAGAGACCCAGTACTTC.

The V call is TRBV20-1, the J call TRBJ1-1; D is unclear. V was trimmed by 5 bases and J by 7 bases, leaving 20 bases between them. The CDR3 has 14 amino acids. Germline CDR1 DFQATT, CDR2 SNEGSKA (reference sequence). The CDR3 loop reads CSAYLHLSGSEAFF. CDR3 bases: TGCAGTGCTTATTTACACCTCTCCGGGAGTGAAGCTTTCTTT.

J is TRBJ2-1 and V is TRBV14; no firm D call. The CDR3 has 14 residues. Germline V gene data show CDR1 as SGHDN and CDR2 as FVKESK. Trimming left V 2 bases short and J 15 bases short, with 20 bases between. The CDR3 here is CASSQFPPTSRWFF. CDR3 sequence (DNA): TGTGCCAGCAGCCAATTTCCCCCGACCTCCCGGTGGTTCTTC.

This clonotype was seen a handful of times. The CDR3 region is CASSSVRQTYGYTF. In nucleotides, the CDR3 is TGTGCCAGCAGCTCGGTGAGGCAGACCTATGGCTACACCTTC. The chain recombines TRBV7-2 with TRBJ1-2; D is uncertain. Germline-derived CDR1 and CDR2 are SGHTA and FQGNSA. Trimming took 4 bases from V and 4 from J, leaving 13 bases between them. The CDR3 sequence is 14 residues long.

This clonotype turned up a few times. The V call is TRBV5-1, the J call TRBJ2-7; D possibly corresponds to TRBD2 (6 bases). This CDR3 is 15 amino acids long. Germline loops: CDR1 SGHRS, CDR2 YFSETQ. The V and J ends lost 0 bases and 2 bases respectively, with 12 bases between them. This CDR3 reads CASSLGRERTYEQYF. Written as DNA, the CDR3 is TGCGCCAGCAGCTTGGGACGGGAGCGGACCTACGAGCAGTACTTC. Drawing the rest from reference TRBV5-1 and TRBJ2-7, the complete variable domain is KAGVTQTPRYLIKTRGQQVTLSCSPISGHRSVSWYQQTPGQGLQFLFEYFSETQRNKGNFPGRFSGRQFSNSRSEMNVSTLELGDSALYLCASSLGRERTYEQYFGPGTRLTVT.

This rearrangement joins TRBV7-9 to TRBJ2-5; 8 bases fit TRBD1. Germline values: CDR1 SEHNR, CDR2 FQNEAQ (reference sequence). The J segment lost 5 bases and the V segment lost 1 base, leaving 6 bases of the junction unmatched. This CDR3 is built from 15 residues. CDR3 region: CASSLGRGHAETQYF. CDR3 sequence (DNA): TGTGCCAGCAGCTTAGGCAGGGGGCATGCGGAGACCCAGTACTTC.

The V call is TRBV3-1, the J call TRBJ2-7, with D possibly matching TRBD1 (5 bases). CDR3 length equals 13 residues. The V gene's germline CDR1 is LGHDT and CDR2 YNNKEL (reference sequence). Trimming removed 6 bases from V and 4 bases from J, with 13 bases in between. CDR3 in DNA: TGTGCCAGCAGTCAAACGCAGGGTTACGAGCAGTACTTC. Its translation is CASSQTQGYEQYF.

Ten or more counts support this clonotype. J is TRBJ2-4 and V is TRBV18, with D hard to call. Trimming stripped 3 bases from V and 2 bases from J, with 8 bases between. This CDR3 contains 14 residues. The germline V gene encodes CDR1 KGHSH and CDR2 LQKENI. CDR3 nucleotides: TGTGCCAGCTCACCGCCGGATACCAAAAACATTCAGTACTTC. Protein sequence: CASSPPDTKNIQYF.

This clonotype occurred a few times. The chain combines TRBV5-1 with TRBJ2-3; weak D call: TRBD2 (5 bases). The V gene's germline CDR1 is SGHRS and CDR2 YFSETQ. The CDR3 is 14 residues long. Trimming took off 7 bases at V and 2 bases at J, with 14 bases between the two ends. The CDR3 loop reads CASAWRWDTDTQYF. The CDR3, as DNA: TGCGCCAGCGCTTGGAGGTGGGACACAGATACGCAGTATTTT.

The CDR3 region has the DNA TGCAGTGCTGGAATACTAGACTACAATGAGCAGTTCTTC. It codes for CSAGILDYNEQFF. The V call is TRBV20-1, the J call TRBJ2-1, with a possible D match to TRBD2 (5 bases). V lost 5 bases, J lost 3 bases, and 11 bases lay in between. CDR1 DFQATT and CDR2 SNEGSKA come from the germline V gene (reference sequence). CDR3 length equals 13 residues.

This CDR3 is CASSIGTPQETQYF. The CDR3 coding sequence is TGCGCCAGCAGCATAGGGACACCACAAGAGACCCAGTACTTC. The chain employs TRBV5-1 and TRBJ2-5, with D possibly matching TRBD1 (6 bases). CDR3 size: 14 residues. Trimming took off 4 bases at V and 2 bases at J, with 12 bases between the two ends. Germline assignment: CDR1 SGHRS and CDR2 YFSETQ.

This clonotype showed up just a few times. V gene TRBV28 combines with J gene TRBJ2-5; D might be TRBD2 (5 bases). The closer fit of TRBJ2-7 to the DNA end suggests the J call may be wrong. The germline gives CDR1 MDHEN, CDR2 SYDVKM. The length of the CDR3 is 14 residues. Here the CDR3 reads CASTPSGSLFEQYF. CDR3 in DNA: TGTGCCAGCACCCCCTCGGGAAGCTTATTCGAGCAGTACTTC.

This clonotype was found many times. The CDR3 protein is CASRPGRTLVFNEQYF. CDR3 nucleotides: TGTGCCAGCAGACCAGGGCGGACACTCGTTTTTAACGAGCAGTACTTC. The chain employs TRBV21-1 and TRBJ2-7; the table assigns TRBD1, which was not confirmed against the DNA. TRBV21-1 is designated a pseudogene. The CDR3 is made up of 16 amino acids.

J is TRBJ2-5 and V is TRBV28; no clear D. V was cut by 6 bases and J by 2 bases, with 13 bases left in between. CDR3 size: 14 residues. Germline lookup yields CDR1 MDHEN and CDR2 SYDVKM. The CDR3 spells CASSPRHGQETQYF. CDR3 nucleotides: TGTGCCAGCAGCCCCCGACATGGACAAGAGACCCAGTACTTC.

This clonotype was found a few times. V gene TRBV20-1 combines with J gene TRBJ2-5; a possible D gene is TRBD2 (6 bases). This CDR3 has 13 amino acids. Germline V lookup: CDR1 DFQATT, CDR2 SNEGSKA (reference sequence). The V gene lost 3 bases and the J gene lost 2 bases, with 10 bases spanning the gap. CDR3 DNA: TGCAGTGCTAGCCAGGGACTGCAAGAGACCCAGTACTTC. It is translated as CSASQGLQETQYF.